One sample yielded the 9 T cell receptor beta chains listed below, sequenced in a study of T cells in Graves' hyperthyroidism and ophthalmopathy. TCR beta CDR3 sequences were amplified from RNA transcripts. When the TCR CDR3 underwent first-round RT-PCR, the HTBI primer set was used. Using its own MiXCR run on the multiplex PCR reads, TCRdb lists one record per CDR3 protein. This sample has 300,000 to 400,000 distinct CDR3 sequences, with around 13% found just once. What was sequenced was blood. Receptors originate from a woman in her 30s with Graves' hyperthyroidism.

This clonotype showed up just a few times. The chain is built from TRBV3-1 and TRBJ2-7; TRBD1 or TRBD2 may be the D gene (5 bases each). Trimming left V 1 base short and J 7 bases short, with 11 bases between. This CDR3 has 13 residues. Germline V gene lookup returns CDR1 LGHDT and CDR2 YNNKEL (reference sequence). CDR3 nucleotides: TGTGCCAGCAGCCAAGGTGGCTGGGGGGAGCAGTACTTC. It is translated as CASSQGGWGEQYF.

The chain is built from TRBV25-1 and TRBJ2-7; D gene unclear. With 5 bases removed from V and 7 bases from J, the gap between germline ends came to 12 bases. The CDR3 sequence is 12 residues long. From germline, CDR1 is MGHDK and CDR2 SYGVNS. Here the CDR3 reads CASSLTVGEQYF. The CDR3 DNA reads as TGTGCCAGCAGTCTCACGGTGGGGGAGCAGTACTTC.

The sample holds many counts of this clonotype. V is TRBV3-1 and J is TRBJ2-7; a possible D gene is TRBD2 (5 bases). V lost 0 bases, J lost 4 bases, and 13 bases lay in between. The CDR3 covers 15 residues. From germline, CDR1 is LGHDT and CDR2 YNNKEL (reference sequence). The CDR3 nucleotides read TGTGCCAGCAGCCAAGATACAACTAGGTATTACGAGCAGTACTTC. Protein product: CASSQDTTRYYEQYF.

This clonotype turned up a few times. V is TRBV30 and J is TRBJ1-6; weak D call: TRBD1 (5 bases). Germline CDR1 and CDR2: GTSNPN and SVGIG (reference sequence). CDR3 length: 12 residues. Between the trimmed V and J ends, which lost 7 bases and 7 bases, there was a span of 11 bases. This CDR3 reads CAFRDENSPLHF. CDR3 sequence (DNA): TGTGCCTTCAGGGACGAAAATTCACCCCTCCACTTT.

This clonotype was recorded at least ten times. The chain joins TRBV10-2 to TRBJ1-4; 8 positions agree with TRBD1. CDR3 length: 14 residues. With 6 bases clipped from V and 7 bases from J, the junction kept 7 bases outside the gene matches. Germline CDR1 and CDR2: WSHSY and SAAADI. The DNA of the CDR3 is TGCGCCAGCAGCGACATGGACAGGGCTGAAAAACTGTTTTTT. Its translation is CASSDMDRAEKLFF.

This clonotype was observed many times. The rearrangement joins TRBV28 to TRBJ2-7; D remains unclear. In germline, CDR1 is MDHEN, CDR2 SYDVKM. This CDR3 has 14 residues. V lost 4 bases, J lost 3 bases, and 13 bases lay in between. The CDR3 reads CASSSFGPNYEQYF. In nucleotides, the CDR3 is TGTGCCAGCAGTTCATTTGGGCCTAACTACGAGCAGTACTTC.

A note on this clonotype: A much larger clone lies one base from this, so it may be a read error. The chain combines TRBV28 with TRBJ2-7; 9 nucleotides agree with TRBD1. Looked up from germline, CDR1 is MDHEN and CDR2 is SYDVKM. This CDR3 spans 15 amino acids. The CDR3 DNA sequence: TGTGCCAGCGGTTTAATGGGGACAGGGACCTACGAGCAGTACTTC. As protein: CASGLMGTGTYEQYF.

The chain joins TRBV30 to TRBJ2-3, with D tentatively TRBD2 (5 bases). Trimming removed 3 bases at V and 1 base at J, with 11 bases between. CDR3 size: 14 residues. CDR1 and CDR2 (germline): GTSNPN, SVGIG (reference sequence). CDR3 nucleotide sequence: TGTGCCTGGAGCCATAGAGGGCGCACAGATACGCAGTATTTT. This codes for CAWSHRGRTDTQYF.

The sample holds many counts of this clonotype. The chain links TRBV7-2 to TRBJ2-1; 8 bases are shared with TRBD1. V was pared by 2 bases and J by 7 bases, with 7 bases of the junction left unmatched. Germline V gene data show CDR1 as SGHTA and CDR2 as FQGNSA. This CDR3 has 15 residues. The CDR3 nucleotides read TGTGCCAGCAGCTTAATCCAGGGGGCGCGTAATGAGCAGTTCTTC. Translating it yields CASSLIQGARNEQFF.